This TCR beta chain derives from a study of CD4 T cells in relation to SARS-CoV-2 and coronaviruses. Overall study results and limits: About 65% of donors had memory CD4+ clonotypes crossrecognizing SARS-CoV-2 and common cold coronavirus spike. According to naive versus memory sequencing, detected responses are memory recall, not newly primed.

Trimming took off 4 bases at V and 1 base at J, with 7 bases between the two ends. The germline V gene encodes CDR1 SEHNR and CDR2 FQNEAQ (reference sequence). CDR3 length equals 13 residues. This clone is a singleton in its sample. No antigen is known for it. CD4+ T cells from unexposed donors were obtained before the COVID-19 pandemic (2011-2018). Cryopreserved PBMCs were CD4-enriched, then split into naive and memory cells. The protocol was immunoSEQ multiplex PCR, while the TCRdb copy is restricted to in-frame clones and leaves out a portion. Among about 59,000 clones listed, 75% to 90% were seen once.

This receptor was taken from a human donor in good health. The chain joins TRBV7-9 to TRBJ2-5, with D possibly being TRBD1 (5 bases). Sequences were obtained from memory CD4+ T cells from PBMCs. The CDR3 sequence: CASSYDSQETQYF. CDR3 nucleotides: TGTGCCAGCAGCTACGACAGCCAAGAGACCCAGTACTTC.